This T cell receptor beta chain was found in a study of blood T cell repertoires in COVID-19. Study overall: Acute and convalescent COVID-19 samples came from the United States, Italy and Spain. The cDNA or gDNA used as material had been derived from T cells, B-cell-depleted T cells, or PBMCs.

V lost 4 bases to trimming and J lost 1 base, with 16 bases between them. The V gene's germline CDR1 is SGHVS and CDR2 FQNEAQ. This CDR3 is built from 16 residues. Authors' methods: Scientists estimated how many nucleated cells there were by amplifying reference gene primers. Repertoires were generated with immunoSEQ multiplex PCR, while TCRdb's copy carries only in-frame clones and drops some. V and J calls and clone size are given by that table; D and trimming were obtained from the DNA. The repertoire holds about 57,000 clones, with 82% as singletons. The gene calls are TRBV7-8 and TRBJ1-2; perhaps TRBD1 as D (6 bases). The sample taken for sequencing was peripheral blood. The receptor was derived from a woman aged 55-70 years with acute or convalescent COVID-19. The CDR3 sequence is CASSSRTEKLNYGYTF. CDR3 coding DNA: TGTGCCAGCAGCTCCCGGACAGAAAAACTTAACTATGGCTACACCTTC.